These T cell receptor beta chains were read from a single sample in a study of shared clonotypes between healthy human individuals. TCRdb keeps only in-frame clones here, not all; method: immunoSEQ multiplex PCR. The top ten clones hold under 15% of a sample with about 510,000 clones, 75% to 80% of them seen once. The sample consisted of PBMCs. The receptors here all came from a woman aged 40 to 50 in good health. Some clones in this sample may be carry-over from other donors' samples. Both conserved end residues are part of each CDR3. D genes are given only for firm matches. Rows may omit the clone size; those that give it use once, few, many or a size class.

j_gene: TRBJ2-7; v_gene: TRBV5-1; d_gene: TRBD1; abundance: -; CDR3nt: TGCGCCAGCAGCCTCCGGGACAGTTCCTACGAGCAGTACTTC; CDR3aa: CASSLRDSSYEQYF
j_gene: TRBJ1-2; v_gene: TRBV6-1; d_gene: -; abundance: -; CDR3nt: TGTGCCAGCAGCCCCAACCAGGGGTATTATGGCTACACCTTC; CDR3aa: CASSPNQGYYGYTF
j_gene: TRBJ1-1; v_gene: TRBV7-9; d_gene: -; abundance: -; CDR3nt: TGTGCCAGCAGCTTAGAGGGGAGATGGCCACGCACTGAAGCTTTCTTT; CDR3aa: CASSLEGRWPRTEAFF
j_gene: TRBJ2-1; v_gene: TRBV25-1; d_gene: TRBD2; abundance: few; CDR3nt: TGTGCCAGCTCGGAACCGGGACTAGAATACAATGAGCAGTTCTTC; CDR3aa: CASSEPGLEYNEQFF
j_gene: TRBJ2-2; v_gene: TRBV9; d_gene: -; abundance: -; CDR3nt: TGTGCCAGCAGGCGAGGGGGCGGGGCTACGAACACCGGGGAGCTGTTTTTT; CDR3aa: CASRRGGGATNTGELFF
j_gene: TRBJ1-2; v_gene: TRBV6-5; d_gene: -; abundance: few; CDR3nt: TGTGCCAGCAGGCGGACAGCTAACTATGGCTACACCTTC; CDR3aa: CASRRTANYGYTF
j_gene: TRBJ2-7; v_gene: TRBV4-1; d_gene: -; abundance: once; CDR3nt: TGCGCCAGCAGCCAAGGGGGGGAGGACTCCTACGAGCAGTACTTC; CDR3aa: CASSQGGEDSYEQYF
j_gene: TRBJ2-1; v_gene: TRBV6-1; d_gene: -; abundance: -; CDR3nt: TGTGCCAGCAGTAAGGAACAGGGATTTGAGCAGTTCTTC; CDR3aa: CASSKEQGFEQFF
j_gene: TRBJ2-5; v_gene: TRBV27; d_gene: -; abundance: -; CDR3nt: TGTGCCAGCGGAAGGGAGACCCAGTACTTC; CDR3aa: CASGRETQYF
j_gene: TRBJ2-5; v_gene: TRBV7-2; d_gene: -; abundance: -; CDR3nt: TGTGCCAGCAGCTCCTTCGACAGAAGCCAAGAGACCCAGTACTTC; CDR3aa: CASSSFDRSQETQYF
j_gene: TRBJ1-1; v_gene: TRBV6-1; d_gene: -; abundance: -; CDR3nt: TGTGCCAGCAGTGTGTTAGGGCAAACGAACACTGAAGCTTTCTTT; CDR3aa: CASSVLGQTNTEAFF
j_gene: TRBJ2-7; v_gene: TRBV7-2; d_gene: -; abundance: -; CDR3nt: TGTGCCAGCAGCACTCCTAAAGGCAAAACCGGCGAGCAGTACTTC; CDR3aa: CASSTPKGKTGEQYF
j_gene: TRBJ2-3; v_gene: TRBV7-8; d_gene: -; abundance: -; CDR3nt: TGTGCCAGCAGCTTAGGCCGGGATTGGGACACAGATACGCAGTATTTT; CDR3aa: CASSLGRDWDTDTQYF
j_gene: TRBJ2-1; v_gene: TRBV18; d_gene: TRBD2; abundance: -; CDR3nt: TGTGCCAGCTCACCCGGACTAGCGGGTGTTAATGAGCAGTTCTTC; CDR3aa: CASSPGLAGVNEQFF
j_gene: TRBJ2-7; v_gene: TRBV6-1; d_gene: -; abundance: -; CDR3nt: TGTGCCAGCAGTGAACCAGGGAATTCCTACGAGCAGTACTTC; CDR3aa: CASSEPGNSYEQYF
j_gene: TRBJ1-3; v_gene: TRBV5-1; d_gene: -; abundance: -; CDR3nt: TGCGCCAGCAAACCCGGACAGTCAACCTCTGGAAACACCATATATTTT; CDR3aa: CASKPGQSTSGNTIYF
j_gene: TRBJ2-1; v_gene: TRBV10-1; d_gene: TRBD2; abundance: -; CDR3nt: TGCGCCAGCAGTGCTGTGCGGGAGGGTGAGCAGTTCTTC; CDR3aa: CASSAVREGEQFF
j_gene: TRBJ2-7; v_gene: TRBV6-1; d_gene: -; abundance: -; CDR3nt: TGTGCCAGCAGTGATTTGCCCTACGAGCAGTACTTC; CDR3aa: CASSDLPYEQYF
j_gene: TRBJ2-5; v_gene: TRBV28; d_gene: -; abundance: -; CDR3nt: TGTGCCAGCAGTTTAGGTGAGACCCAGTACTTC; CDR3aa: CASSLGETQYF
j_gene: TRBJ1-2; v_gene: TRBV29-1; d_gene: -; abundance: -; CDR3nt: TGCAGCGTTGGCGGGAACTATGGCTACACCTTC; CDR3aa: CSVGGNYGYTF
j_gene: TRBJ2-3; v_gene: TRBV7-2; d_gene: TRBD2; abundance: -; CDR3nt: TGTGCCAGCAGCTTAGGACTAGCCCTCACAGATACGCAGTATTTT; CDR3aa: CASSLGLALTDTQYF
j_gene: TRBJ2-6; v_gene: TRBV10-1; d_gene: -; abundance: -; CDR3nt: TGCGCCAGCAGTGACAGCTCTGGGGCCAACGTCCTGACTTTC; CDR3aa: CASSDSSGANVLTF
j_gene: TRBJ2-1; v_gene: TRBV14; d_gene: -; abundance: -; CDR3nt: TGTGCCAGCAGCCCATTAAACCGGGGACTTCTTCACAATGAGCAGTTCTTC; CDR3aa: CASSPLNRGLLHNEQFF
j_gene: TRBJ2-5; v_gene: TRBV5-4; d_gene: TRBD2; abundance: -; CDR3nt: TGTGCCAGCAGCACTCCGGGACTAGCGGCCCAAGAGACCCAGTACTTC; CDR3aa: CASSTPGLAAQETQYF
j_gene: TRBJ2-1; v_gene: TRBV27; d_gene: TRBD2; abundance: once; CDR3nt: TGTGCCAGCAGTTTGCGGGGACTAGCGGGAATATTGGTCAATGAGCAGTTCTTC; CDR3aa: CASSLRGLAGILVNEQFF
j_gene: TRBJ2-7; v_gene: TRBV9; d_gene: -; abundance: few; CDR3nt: TGTGCCAGCAGCGTACTGGTTCGCGACGAGCAGTACTTC; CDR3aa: CASSVLVRDEQYF
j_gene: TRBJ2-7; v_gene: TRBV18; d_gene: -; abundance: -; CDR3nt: TGTGCCAGCTCACCACCTAACCAAATCCACGAGCAGTACTTC; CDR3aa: CASSPPNQIHEQYF
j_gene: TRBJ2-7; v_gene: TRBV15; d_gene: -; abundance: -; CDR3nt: TGTGCCACCAGCACGGAGCCGTACCTCCTCTACGAGCAGTACTTC; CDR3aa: CATSTEPYLLYEQYF
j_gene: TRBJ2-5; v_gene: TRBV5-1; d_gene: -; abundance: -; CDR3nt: TGCGCCAGCAGCTTGGACGGGAGTGAGGAGGGGACCCAGTACTTC; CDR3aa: CASSLDGSEEGTQYF
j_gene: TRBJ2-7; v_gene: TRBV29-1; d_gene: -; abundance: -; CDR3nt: TGCAGCGTTGCCCCCTTGACTTATCCCTACGAGCAGTACTTC; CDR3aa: CSVAPLTYPYEQYF
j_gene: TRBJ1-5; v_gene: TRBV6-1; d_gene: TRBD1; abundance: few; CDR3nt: TGTGCCAGCAGTGCCCGACAGGGGGCCAATCAGCCCCAGCATTTT; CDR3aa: CASSARQGANQPQHF
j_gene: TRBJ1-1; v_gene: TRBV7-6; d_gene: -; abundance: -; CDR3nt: TGTGCCAGCAGCCCAAGGGGGGCGAACACTGAAGCTTTCTTT; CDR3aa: CASSPRGANTEAFF
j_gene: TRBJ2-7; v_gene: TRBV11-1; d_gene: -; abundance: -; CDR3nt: TGTGCCAGCAGCTCCCGAGGACCCTACGAGCAGTACTTC; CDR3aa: CASSSRGPYEQYF
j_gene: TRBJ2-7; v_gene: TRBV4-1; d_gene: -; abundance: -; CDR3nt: TGCGCCAGCAGCCAAGATACCGTCAGGGCGATCTACGAGCAGTACTTC; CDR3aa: CASSQDTVRAIYEQYF
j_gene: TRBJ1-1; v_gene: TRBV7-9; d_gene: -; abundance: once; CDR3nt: TGTGCCAGCAGCTTGGGCAGCTACACTGAAGCTTTCTTT; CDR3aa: CASSLGSYTEAFF
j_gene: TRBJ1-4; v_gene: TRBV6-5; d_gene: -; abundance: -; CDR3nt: TGTGCCAGCAGTTCCGGGTGGGAGGGCTCTAATGAAAAACTGTTTTTT; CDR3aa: CASSSGWEGSNEKLFF
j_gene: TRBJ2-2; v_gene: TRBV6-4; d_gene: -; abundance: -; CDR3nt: TGTGCCAGCAGTGTCAGCCCGAACACCGGGGAGCTGTTTTTT; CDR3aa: CASSVSPNTGELFF
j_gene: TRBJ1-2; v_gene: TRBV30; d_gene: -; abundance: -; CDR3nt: TGTGCCTGGAGCGCAGAAGATTATGGCTACACCTTC; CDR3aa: CAWSAEDYGYTF
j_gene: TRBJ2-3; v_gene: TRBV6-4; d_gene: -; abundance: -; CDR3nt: TGTGCCAGCAGTAGGCTAGCCGGGACAGATACGCAGTATTTT; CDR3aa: CASSRLAGTDTQYF
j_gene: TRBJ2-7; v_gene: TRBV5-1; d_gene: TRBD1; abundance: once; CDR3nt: TGCGCCAGCAGCCGAGACCGGGACAGGGGCTACGAGCAGTACTTC; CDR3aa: CASSRDRDRGYEQYF